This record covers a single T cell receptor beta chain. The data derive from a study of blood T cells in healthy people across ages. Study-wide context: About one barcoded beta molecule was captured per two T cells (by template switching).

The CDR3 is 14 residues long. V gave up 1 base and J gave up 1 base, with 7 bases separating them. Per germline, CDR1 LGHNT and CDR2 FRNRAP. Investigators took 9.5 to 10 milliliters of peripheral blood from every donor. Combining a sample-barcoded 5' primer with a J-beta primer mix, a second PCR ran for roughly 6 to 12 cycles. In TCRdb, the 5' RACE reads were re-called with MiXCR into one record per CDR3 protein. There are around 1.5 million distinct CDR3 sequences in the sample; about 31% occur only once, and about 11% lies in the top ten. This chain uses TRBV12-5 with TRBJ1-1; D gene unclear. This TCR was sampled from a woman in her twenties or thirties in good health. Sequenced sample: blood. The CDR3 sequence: CASGLEVRNTEAFF. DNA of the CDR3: TGTGCTAGTGGTTTGGAGGTCCGGAACACTGAAGCTTTCTTT.